These 4 T cell receptor beta chains were all obtained from the same sample, sequenced in a study of control samples from healthy donors and cancer patients. Using immunoSEQ multiplex PCR, the repertoire was profiled, and TCRdb retains in-frame clones only, with some absent. The sample has 150,000 to 200,000 clones; about 93% are singletons. Sequencing was performed on blood. All receptors come from a woman under 40 in good health.

V gene TRBV5-1 combines with J gene TRBJ2-1, with 10 bases that match TRBD1. The CDR3 loop spans 15 amino acids. CDR1 SGHRS and CDR2 YFSETQ come from the germline V gene. V lost 2 bases and J lost 2; bases outside the gene matches: 1. CDR3 in amino acids: CASSFGTGAYNEQFF. CDR3 in DNA: TGCGCCAGCAGCTTTGGGACAGGGGCCTACAATGAGCAGTTCTTC.

The chain joins TRBV21-1 to TRBJ2-5; the table's D call, TRBD1, has no DNA check behind it. TRBV21-1 is designated a pseudogene. The CDR3 has 19 residues. CDR3: CASSKSAPHRGPSEETQYF. CDR3 DNA: TGTGCCAGCAGCAAGTCGGCCCCCCACAGGGGGCCCTCGGAAGAGACCCAGTACTTC.

This chain joins TRBV4-2 and TRBJ1-5; D unclear. The CDR3 loop spans 16 amino acids. Deletions cut 1 base from V and 0 bases from J, with 10 bases between. The germline V gene has CDR1 LGHNA and CDR2 YNFKEQ. Written as DNA, the CDR3 is TGTGCCAGCAGCCAAGTTACAGCTAATAGCAATCAGCCCCAGCATTTT. Amino acid sequence: CASSQVTANSNQPQHF.

This clone was observed once. The V call is TRBV5-6, the J call TRBJ2-1, with unresolved D. Germline V gene data show CDR1 as SGHDT and CDR2 as YYEEEE. V was clipped by 7 bases and J by 7 bases, with 15 bases between them. The CDR3 has 13 residues. The CDR3 reads CASGRQPYNEQFF. CDR3 bases: TGTGCCAGCGGACGCCAGCCGTATAATGAGCAGTTCTTC. The full variable domain, completed using reference TRBV5-6 and TRBJ2-1, is DAGVTQSPTHLIKTRGQQVTLRCSPKSGHDTVSWYQQALGQGPQFIFQYYEEEERQRGNFPDRFSGHQFPNYSSELNVNALLLGDSALYLCASGRQPYNEQFFGPGTRLTVL.